This T cell receptor beta chain was documented in a study of T cell repertoires in ileal Crohn's disease. Indicated time point: proximal margin of the surgical specimen (macroscopically non-inflamed). Germline V gives CDR1 SEHNR, CDR2 FQNEAQ (reference sequence). The ends were cut back, 3 bases at V and 6 bases at J, with 6 bases in the middle. The CDR3 has 12 residues. The table came from immunoSEQ multiplex PCR; TCRdb's copy has only in-frame clones and leaves some out. Among around 5,000 clones listed, 87% were seen once. The sample taken for sequencing was ileal tissue. The rearrangement links TRBV7-9 to TRBJ1-5; D not certain. This TCR came from an adult with Crohn's disease. CDR3 DNA: TGTGCCAGCAGCTTTGATATTCAGCCCCAGCATTTT. This sequence encodes CASSFDIQPQHF.